Listed below are T cell receptor beta chains from one sample, sequenced in a study of early T cells in non-severe SARS-CoV-2 infection. TCRdb reprocessed the 5' RACE reads via MiXCR and lists one record per CDR3 protein. The sample comprises about 67,000 distinct CDR3 sequences, approximately 10% of which are singletons, and roughly 3.8% rests with the top ten. The sample comprised whole blood. The receptors were sampled from an adult who was a healthcare worker with PCR-confirmed SARS-CoV-2 infection or an uninfected control (not recorded which). The CDR3 runs from the conserved cysteine through the conserved F or W. The D gene is left open where the match is weak. Part of the rows lack a size; the others show once, few, many or a class for expanded clones.

J gene | clone size | V gene | D gene | CDR3 protein | CDR3 DNA
TRBJ2-1 | NA | TRBV11-2 | NA | CASLRALNEQFF | TGTGCCAGCCTCAGGGCCCTCAATGAGCAGTTCTTC
TRBJ2-3 | many | TRBV7-6 | TRBD2 | CASSQRAGETDTQYF | TGTGCCAGCAGCCAAAGAGCGGGAGAGACAGATACGCAGTATTTT
TRBJ2-7 | few | TRBV28 | NA | CASSPPVAVSYEQYF | TGTGCCAGCAGTCCTCCAGTGGCGGTCTCCTACGAGCAGTACTTC
TRBJ2-7 | many | TRBV7-9 | TRBD2 | CASSFRLAGEFARYEQYF | TGTGCCAGCAGCTTCAGACTAGCGGGAGAGTTTGCCCGATACGAGCAGTACTTC
TRBJ2-3 | many | TRBV12-3/TRBV12-4 | TRBD2 | CASSSLKRGGPTDTQYF | TGTGCCAGCAGTTCTTTAAAGCGGGGGGGCCCGACAGATACGCAGTATTTT
TRBJ1-1 | few | TRBV7-8 | NA | CASSPGHQNTEAFF | TGTGCCAGCAGCCCGGGACATCAGAACACTGAAGCTTTCTTT
TRBJ1-1 | many | TRBV7-6 | NA | CASSPRGWGRTEAFF | TGTGCCAGCAGCCCGCGCGGGTGGGGGCGGACTGAAGCTTTCTTT
TRBJ2-5 | many | TRBV29-1 | TRBD1 | CSALHRQGQETQYF | TGCAGCGCTCTACATAGACAGGGCCAAGAGACCCAGTACTTC
TRBJ1-3 | many | TRBV10-3 | NA | CAIDGGSSGNTIYF | TGTGCCATCGACGGCGGGTCATCTGGAAACACCATATATTTT
TRBJ2-1 | many | TRBV4-1 | NA | CASSQGQGYNEQFF | TGCGCCAGCAGCCAAGGTCAGGGATACAATGAGCAGTTCTTC
TRBJ2-1 | many | TRBV27 | TRBD2 | CASSLLAGPSGGNEQFF | TGTGCCAGCAGTTTGCTAGCGGGACCGTCCGGGGGCAATGAGCAGTTCTTC
TRBJ2-3 | many | TRBV7-9 | NA | CASSADLTTDTQYF | TGTGCCAGCAGCGCCGACTTGACCACAGATACGCAGTATTTT
TRBJ1-1 | NA | TRBV29-1 | NA | CSVEFGRGNTEAFF | TGCAGCGTTGAATTCGGCAGGGGGAACACTGAAGCTTTCTTT
TRBJ1-5 | few | TRBV7-8 | TRBD1 | CASSFYSDRGNQPQHF | TGTGCCAGCAGCTTCTACAGTGACAGGGGAAATCAGCCCCAGCATTTT
TRBJ2-7 | many | TRBV7-3 | NA | CASSAFGGEQYF | TGTGCCAGCAGTGCCTTTGGGGGCGAGCAGTACTTC
TRBJ2-5 | many | TRBV4-2 | TRBD2 | CASSPGLAGQETQYF | TGTGCCAGCAGCCCTGGACTAGCAGGCCAAGAGACCCAGTACTTC
TRBJ1-2 | many | TRBV12-3/TRBV12-4 | NA | CASSSSIVGYTF | TGTGCCAGCAGTTCGTCCATCGTGGGCTACACCTTC
TRBJ2-6 | NA | TRBV29-1 | NA | CSGQVSGANVLTF | TGCAGCGGACAGGTATCTGGGGCCAACGTCCTGACTTTC
TRBJ1-2 | NA | TRBV19 | NA | CASRKDTLDYGYTF | TGTGCCAGTAGAAAGGACACCCTCGACTATGGCTACACCTTC
TRBJ2-2 | NA | TRBV11-3 | NA | CASRLEGANTGELFF | TGTGCCAGCCGCTTAGAGGGCGCGAACACCGGGGAGCTGTTTTTT
TRBJ1-2 | NA | TRBV29-1 | NA | CSALRGDYGYTF | TGCAGCGCCCTGCGTGGGGACTATGGCTACACCTTC
TRBJ2-1 | many | TRBV6-6 | TRBD2 | CASSYTGGYEQFF | TGTGCCAGCAGTTACACCGGGGGGTATGAGCAGTTCTTC